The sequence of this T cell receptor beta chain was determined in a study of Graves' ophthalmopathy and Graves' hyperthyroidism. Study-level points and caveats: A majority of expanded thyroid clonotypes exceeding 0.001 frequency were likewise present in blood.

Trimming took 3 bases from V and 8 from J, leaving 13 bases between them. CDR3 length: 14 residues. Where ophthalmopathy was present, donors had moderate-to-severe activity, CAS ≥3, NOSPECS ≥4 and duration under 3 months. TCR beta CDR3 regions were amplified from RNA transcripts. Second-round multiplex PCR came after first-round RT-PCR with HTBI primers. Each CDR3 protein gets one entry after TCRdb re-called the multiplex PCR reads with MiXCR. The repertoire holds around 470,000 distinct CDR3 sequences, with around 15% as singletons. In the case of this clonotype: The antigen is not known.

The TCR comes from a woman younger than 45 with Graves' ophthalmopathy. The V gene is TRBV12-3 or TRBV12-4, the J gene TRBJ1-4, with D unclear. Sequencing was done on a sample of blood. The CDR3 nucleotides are TGTGCCAGCAGTTTCAGTATCTTAGACGAAAAACTGTTTTTT. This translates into CASSFSILDEKLFF.